The 28 T cell receptor beta chains below were found in one sample sequenced in a study of PD-L1 blockade in urothelial cancer. The assay was immunoSEQ multiplex PCR, and TCRdb's table has in-frame clones only and misses some. The data show 68,000 or so clones, 75% to 85% seen once. Sample time point: pretreatment peripheral blood. The sequences come from PBMCs, collected around atezolizumab (anti-PD-L1) treatment. Receptors were obtained from a man aged 70 or older with urothelial cancer.

DNA of the CDR3: TGTGCCAGCCGGAGGAAAATGAACACTGAAGCTTTCTTT. Protein product: CASRRKMNTEAFF. This chain links TRBV2 with TRBJ1-1; D call uncertain. CDR3 length: 13 amino acids. V shed 8 bases and J shed 0 bases, with 10 bases lying between them. CDR1 and CDR2 (germline): SNHLY, FYNNEI.

The J gene is TRBJ1-5, the V gene TRBV6-6; 8 positions match TRBD1. V shed 7 bases and J 7 bases; nucleotides not matched to a gene: 9. Per the germline V gene, CDR1 is MNHNY and CDR2 is SVGAGI (reference sequence). This CDR3 has 14 amino acids. CDR3 region: CASNPTGVGQPQHF. The CDR3 bases are TGTGCCAGCAACCCGACAGGGGTTGGCCAGCCCCAGCATTTT.

J is TRBJ1-2 and V is TRBV19; 7 nucleotides line up with TRBD1. Per the germline V gene, CDR1 is LNHDA and CDR2 is SQIVND (reference sequence). V dropped 1 base and J dropped 5; count of bases not matched to a gene: 7. The CDR3 runs 15 residues. CDR3 nucleotides: TGTGCCAGTAGTATAGTGTATCAGGGGGTGTATGGCTACACCTTC. This sequence encodes CASSIVYQGVYGYTF.

CDR3 coding DNA: TGTGCCAGCAGCCCCTCCACAGGGAGAGGTAATTCACCCCTCCACTTT. Its protein is CASSPSTGRGNSPLHF. The chain is built from TRBV14 and TRBJ1-6, with a weak D call TRBD1 (6 bases). Looked up from germline, CDR1 is SGHDN and CDR2 is FVKESK. V shed 4 bases and J shed 6 bases, with 16 bases lying between them. The CDR3 sequence is 16 residues long.

This rearrangement joins TRBV5-1 to TRBJ2-5; 14 bases map to TRBD2. Germline V CDR1 and CDR2: SGHRS, YFSETQ. The V gene end was trimmed by 0 bases and the J gene end by 1 base; junction bases not matched to a gene: 2. This CDR3 spans 17 amino acids. CDR3 region: CASSLVGLAGAQETQYF. The DNA of the CDR3 is TGCGCCAGCAGCTTGGTGGGACTAGCGGGAGCCCAAGAGACCCAGTACTTC.

This clone is categorized as medium-sized. The rearrangement uses TRBV5-1 and TRBJ1-2, with a possible D match to TRBD1 (6 bases). Germline CDR1 reads SGHRS; CDR2 reads YFSETQ. The V end was cut by 1 base, the J end by 6 bases, with 10 bases between. The CDR3 runs to 13 residues. The CDR3 DNA reads TGCGCCAGCAGCTTGACAGGGTACGATGGCTACACCTTC. It codes for CASSLTGYDGYTF.

The V and J genes are TRBV6-5 and TRBJ2-5, with D maybe TRBD1 (5 bases). Looked up from germline, CDR1 is MNHEY and CDR2 is SVGAGI. CDR3 length: 15 amino acids. V lost 6 bases, J lost 5 bases, and 19 bases lay in between. The CDR3 sequence is CASSPRQSGVETQYF. CDR3 nucleotide sequence: TGTGCCAGCAGCCCCCGACAGTCTGGGGTGGAGACCCAGTACTTC.

The rearrangement joins TRBV7-2 to TRBJ2-7; D is perhaps TRBD2 (5 bases). This CDR3 has 15 residues. V dropped 5 bases and J dropped 0 bases, with 14 bases sitting between them. Germline loops: CDR1 SGHTA, CDR2 FQGNSA. The CDR3 here is CASSKEVSSSYEQYF. The CDR3 DNA is TGTGCCAGCAGCAAGGAGGTCTCGAGCTCCTACGAGCAGTACTTC.

CDR3 DNA: TGTGCCAGCAGTGGGGGGGCGGGGGGCTACGAGCAGTACTTC. Encoded protein: CASSGGAGGYEQYF. The gene calls are TRBV6-1 and TRBJ2-7, with 8 bases aligning to TRBD2. J was trimmed by 3 bases and V by 4 bases; bases with no gene match: 5. In germline, CDR1 is MNHNS, CDR2 SASEGT. CDR3 length equals 14 residues.

CDR3 protein: CASSLILAGAKQYF. CDR3 sequence (DNA): TGTGCCAGCAGCTTAATCTTAGCGGGAGCGAAGCAGTACTTC. V gene TRBV7-9 combines with J gene TRBJ2-7; 9 bases match TRBD2. V dropped 2 bases and J dropped 8; count of bases not matched to a gene: 7. Germline V gene sequence: CDR1 SEHNR, CDR2 FQNEAQ (reference sequence). CDR3 length equals 14 residues.

This chain links TRBV4-3 with TRBJ2-2, with 11 bases identical to TRBD2. V shed 3 bases and J 4 bases; nucleotides not matched to a gene: 1. In germline, CDR1 is LGHNA, CDR2 YSLEER. CDR3 length equals 15 residues. CDR3 in DNA: TGCGCCAGCAGCCAGGGGACTAGCGGCACCGGGGAGCTGTTTTTT. Its translation: CASSQGTSGTGELFF.

The CDR3, as DNA: TGTGCCAGCAGCCCCACTCTAGCGGGAGGGAGGAATGAGCAGTTCTTC. Translating it yields CASSPTLAGGRNEQFF. The rearrangement links TRBV7-3 to TRBJ2-1; 12 bases are a match to TRBD2. This CDR3 has 16 amino acids. Trimming cost V 5 bases and J 7 bases; bases outside gene matches: 9. Germline lookup yields CDR1 SGHTA and CDR2 FQGTGA.

The CDR3 nucleotides read TGTGCCAGCAGGGAGACAGGCGGGGGTGAAAAACTGTTTTTT. The encoded protein is CASRETGGGEKLFF. The rearrangement links TRBV6-5 to TRBJ1-4, with a tentative D call TRBD1 (6 bases). Trimming left V 6 bases short and J 7 bases short, with 15 bases between. The CDR3 totals 14 residues. Germline values: CDR1 MNHEY, CDR2 SVGAGI.

By its share, this clone is medium-sized. The chain uses TRBV5-4 and TRBJ1-2, with 9 bases matching TRBD1. The CDR3 runs to 16 residues. J lost 4 bases, V lost 3 bases, and 10 bases had no gene match. Germline assignment: CDR1 SGHNT and CDR2 YYREEE (reference sequence). In DNA form, the CDR3 reads TGTGCCAGCAGCTGGGACAGGGACAATTCCCCCTATGGCTACACCTTC. Amino acids: CASSWDRDNSPYGYTF.

The V call is TRBV4-2, the J call TRBJ2-1; 9 nucleotides match TRBD2. The CDR3 contains 16 residues. Germline CDR1 reads LGHNA; CDR2 reads YNFKEQ. The V gene end was trimmed by 1 base and the J gene end by 9 bases; junction bases not matched to a gene: 10. CDR3 coding DNA: TGTGCCAGCAGCCAAGGAGGCGGGAGGGCCCTCGGTGAGCAGTTCTTC. This encodes CASSQGGGRALGEQFF.

CDR3 DNA sequence: TGCGCCAGCAGCTGGATGGGGGCGGATAGCACAGATACGCAGTATTTT. The encoded protein is CASSWMGADSTDTQYF. The chain links TRBV5-1 to TRBJ2-3, with D possibly TRBD1 on 6 matching bases. This CDR3 comprises 16 residues. Trimming shortened V by 3 bases and J by 0 bases, and 14 bases separated the two germline ends. Germline V CDR1 and CDR2: SGHRS, YFSETQ. The complete variable domain, with remaining parts taken from reference TRBV5-1 and TRBJ2-3, reads KAGVTQTPRYLIKTRGQQVTLSCSPISGHRSVSWYQQTPGQGLQFLFEYFSETQRNKGNFPGRFSGRQFSNSRSEMNVSTLELGDSALYLCASSWMGADSTDTQYFGPGTRLTVL.

The chain uses TRBV14 and TRBJ1-2; D is uncertain. Germline assignment: CDR1 SGHDN and CDR2 FVKESK. The CDR3 loop spans 13 amino acids. V lost 6 bases to trimming and J lost 1 base, with 9 bases between them. This CDR3 reads CASSLQNNYGYTF. The CDR3 region has the DNA TGTGCCAGCAGTTTACAGAATAACTATGGCTACACCTTC.

The sample holds a few counts of this clone. The chain has TRBV25-1 and TRBJ2-7, with D perhaps TRBD2 (5 bases). CDR3 length: 13 amino acids. With 2 bases removed from V and 3 bases from J, the gap between germline ends came to 8 bases. Germline V CDR1 and CDR2: MGHDK, SYGVNS. The CDR3 DNA reads as TGTGCCAGCAGTGAAAGAGGGAACTACGAGCAGTACTTC. Protein sequence: CASSERGNYEQYF.

This clone was seen only a few times. The chain recombines TRBV11-2 with TRBJ1-1, with unresolved D. Germline-derived CDR1 and CDR2 are SGHAT and FQNNGV. CDR3 length: 13 amino acids. The V end lost 5 bases, the J end lost 7 bases, and 14 bases lay between the germline ends. CDR3: CASSLRRHSEAFF. CDR3 in DNA: TGTGCCAGCAGCCTTAGGCGCCACAGTGAAGCTTTCTTT.

The V call is TRBV15, the J call TRBJ2-3, with a tentative D call TRBD2 (5 bases). CDR1 is LNHNV, CDR2 YYDKDF, per germline (reference sequence). This CDR3 comprises 15 residues. The ends were cut back, 4 bases at V and 6 bases at J, with 17 bases in the middle. The CDR3, as DNA: TGTGCCACCAGCATCCCCCAGGAGCGGCGGGATACGCAGTATTTT. As protein: CATSIPQERRDTQYF.

This chain connects TRBV7-9 to TRBJ2-7; weak D call: TRBD2 (6 bases). The CDR3 spans 15 residues. Trimming left V 2 bases short and J 2 bases short, with 13 bases between. The germline gives CDR1 SEHNR, CDR2 FQNEAQ (reference sequence). In nucleotides, the CDR3 is TGTGCCAGCAGCTTAAAGGGAACGGGGGCCTACGAGCAGTACTTC. Its protein product is CASSLKGTGAYEQYF. Using reference TRBV7-9 and TRBJ2-7 for the parts outside the CDR3, the full variable domain is DTGVSQNPRHKITKRGQNVTFRCDPISEHNRLYWYRQTLGQGPEFLTYFQNEAQLEKSRLLSDRFSAERPKGSFSTLEIQRTEQGDSAMYLCASSLKGTGAYEQYFGPGTRLTVT.

The chain carries TRBV19 and TRBJ1-5, with 8 bases that match TRBD1. The CDR3 has 14 residues. The germline V gene encodes CDR1 LNHDA and CDR2 SQIVND (reference sequence). Trimming at V came to 5 bases and at J to 6 bases, leaving 6 bases not matched to a gene. The CDR3 DNA is TGTGCCAGTAGTGAGGACAGGGTTTCTCAGCCCCAGCATTTT. Amino acids: CASSEDRVSQPQHF.

The chain employs TRBV4-1 and TRBJ1-4, with D uncertain. This CDR3 has 19 residues. Germline V gene lookup returns CDR1 MGHRA and CDR2 YSYEKL. V was shortened by 3 bases and J by 0 bases, with 20 bases between the two germline ends. The CDR3 protein is CASSHPEWRLIATNEKLFF. In DNA form, the CDR3 reads TGCGCCAGCAGCCACCCCGAGTGGAGGTTAATTGCAACTAATGAAAAACTGTTTTTT.

Here the CDR3 DNA reads TGTGCCTGGAGTGTACTCCACAGGGCCCTCTACTTC. It encodes CAWSVLHRALYF. V and J are TRBV30 and TRBJ2-5; possibly TRBD1 for D (6 bases). Deletions cut 0 bases from V and 14 bases from J, with 16 bases between. The germline gives CDR1 GTSNPN, CDR2 SVGIG (reference sequence). This CDR3 is 12 amino acids long. Using reference TRBV30 and TRBJ2-5 for the parts outside the CDR3, the full variable domain is SQTIHQWPATLVQPVGSPLSLECTVEGTSNPNLYWYRQAAGRGLQLLFYSVGIGQISSEVPQNLSASRPQDRQFILSSKKLLLSDSGFYLCAWSVLHRALYFGPGTRLLVL.

The rearrangement uses TRBV5-1 and TRBJ1-1; D gene uncertain. The germline V gene encodes CDR1 SGHRS and CDR2 YFSETQ. The V gene lost 4 bases and the J gene lost 4 bases, with 20 bases spanning the gap. This CDR3 region has 16 residues. CDR3 sequence: CASSADNWSRGTEAFF. CDR3 DNA sequence: TGCGCCAGCAGCGCGGATAACTGGAGTCGGGGCACTGAAGCTTTCTTT.

The J gene is TRBJ2-7, the V gene TRBV15; TRBD2 agrees at 7 bases. Germline lookup yields CDR1 LNHNV and CDR2 YYDKDF (reference sequence). The V segment lost 8 bases and the J segment 5 bases; nucleotides outside the gene matches: 3. This CDR3 spans 11 amino acids. CDR3 amino acids: CATGEGHEQYF. CDR3 sequence (DNA): TGTGCCACCGGGGAGGGCCACGAGCAGTACTTC.

The genes are TRBV7-9 and TRBJ1-4; 8 bases agree with TRBD1. With V trimmed by 5 bases and J by 6 bases, 8 bases remained unmatched. Looked up from germline, CDR1 is SEHNR and CDR2 is FQNEAQ (reference sequence). CDR3 size: 15 residues. This CDR3 reads CASSLGQGRDEKLFF. The CDR3 DNA reads as TGTGCCAGCAGCCTCGGACAGGGACGGGATGAAAAACTGTTTTTT.

This clone was observed once. V gene TRBV12-5 combines with J gene TRBJ2-3; TRBD2 is a possible D gene (6 bases). Germline assignment: CDR1 LGHNT and CDR2 FRNRAP. The CDR3 is 14 residues long. Trimming shortened V by 5 bases and J by 6 bases, and 15 bases separated the two germline ends. CDR3 coding DNA: TGTGCTAGTGGTGTAGGGACTGCCAGGGATACGCAGTATTTT. This gives the protein CASGVGTARDTQYF.